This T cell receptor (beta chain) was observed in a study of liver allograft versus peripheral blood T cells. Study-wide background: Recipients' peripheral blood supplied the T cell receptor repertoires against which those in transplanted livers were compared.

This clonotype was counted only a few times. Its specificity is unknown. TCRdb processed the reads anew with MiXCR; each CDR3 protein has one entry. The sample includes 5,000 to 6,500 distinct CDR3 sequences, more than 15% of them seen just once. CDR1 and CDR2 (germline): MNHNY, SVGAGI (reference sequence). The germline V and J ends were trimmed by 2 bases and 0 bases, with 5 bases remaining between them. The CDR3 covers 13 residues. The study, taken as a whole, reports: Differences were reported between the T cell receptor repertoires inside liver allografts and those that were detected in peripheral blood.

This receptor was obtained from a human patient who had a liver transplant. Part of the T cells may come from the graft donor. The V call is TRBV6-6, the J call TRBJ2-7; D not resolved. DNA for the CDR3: TGTGCCAGCAGTTACGTGAGCTCCTACGAGCAGTACTTC. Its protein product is CASSYVSSYEQYF.